Shown below are 16 T cell receptor beta chains from a single sample sequenced in a study of kidney transplant recipient with SARS-CoV-2 infection (dated by TCRdb to 2020 to 2022). The listed sequencing device is Illumina MiSeq. In TCRdb, the public reads were trimmed at Q25 with fastp and aligned with MiXCR, with productive beta chains retained. Entries that share a CDR3 protein sequence are merged under the most common genes and DNA. Present in this sample are 250,000 or so distinct CDR3 sequences, less than 35% of which were seen just once. The ten largest make up around 6.8% of the sample. The meaning of the sample's time point label: pre-pandemic baseline sample and day 111 after first positive SARS-CoV-2 test. Sequencing used a blood sample, obtained at baseline and between days 110 and 120 from a kidney transplant recipient. Source of these receptors: a male patient aged 25 to 39 who had COVID-19 and was a kidney transplant recipient. Post transplant, some T cells may arise from the graft donor.

In regard to this clonotype: This may arise from a read error, as a much more abundant clone is one base away. CDR3 nucleotides: TGTGCCAGCAGTGGCTGGGGAGGGAGCTCCTACGATGAGCAGTTCTTC. Encoded protein: CASSGWGGSSYDEQFF. The chain uses TRBV2 and TRBJ2-1, with 7 bases that match TRBD2. This CDR3 has 16 residues. In germline, CDR1 is SNHLY, CDR2 FYNNEI.

This clonotype was seen more than once but under ten times. The V call is TRBV4-2, the J call TRBJ2-1; maybe TRBD2 (6 bases). V was shortened by 1 base and J by 3 bases, with 13 bases between the two germline ends. Per the germline V gene, CDR1 is LGHNA and CDR2 is YNFKEQ. The CDR3 consists of 16 residues. The CDR3 DNA is TGTGCCAGCAGCCAAGGTTACCGGGAGTACTACAATGAGCAGTTCTTC. Amino acids: CASSQGYREYYNEQFF.

This clonotype was picked up many times. The chain is built from TRBV12-5 and TRBJ1-1; perhaps TRBD1 as D (5 bases). Per germline, CDR1 LGHNT and CDR2 FRNRAP. This CDR3 contains 15 residues. Deletions cut 4 bases from V and 6 bases from J, with 18 bases between. The DNA of the CDR3 is TGTGCTAGTGGTTCCGGGGGGACCGGGCGTGCTGAAGCTTTCTTT. This codes for CASGSGGTGRAEAFF.

This clonotype has ten or more counts. The chain joins TRBV11-2 to TRBJ1-6; a weak D match, TRBD1 (5 bases). This CDR3 is 15 amino acids long. Per germline, CDR1 SGHAT and CDR2 FQNNGV. V was trimmed by 1 base and J by 7 bases, leaving 11 bases between them. The CDR3 is CASSLGDALNSPLHF. DNA of the CDR3: TGTGCCAGCAGCTTAGGGGACGCATTGAATTCACCCCTCCACTTT.

About this clonotype: A much bigger clone sits one base away, suggesting this may be a read error. The CDR3 protein is CASSSRGTGPYEQYF. The DNA of the CDR3 is TGTGCCAGCAGCTCGCGGGGCACGGGGCCCTACGAGCAGTACTTC. V usage is TRBV13 and J usage is TRBJ2-7; TRBD2 is a possible D gene (6 bases). The CDR3 covers 15 residues. The V end was cut by 4 bases, the J end by 2 bases, with 15 bases between. Germline values: CDR1 PRHDT, CDR2 FYEKMQ (reference sequence).

Notes on this clonotype: This sequence may be a read error, since a much larger clone differs from it by one base. The chain joins TRBV28 to TRBJ2-1; D is uncertain. The CDR3 contains 15 residues. Germline V gene data show CDR1 as MDHEN and CDR2 as SYDVKM. The CDR3 sequence: CACSLFEMGYNEQFF. The DNA for the CDR3 is TGTGCCTGCAGTTTATTTGAGATGGGATACAATGAGCAGTTCTTC.

This clonotype was recorded many times. The V gene is TRBV9, the J gene TRBJ1-3; 8 bases line up with TRBD1. The CDR3 loop spans 17 amino acids. The germline V gene encodes CDR1 SGDLS and CDR2 YYNGEE. The V and J ends lost 0 bases and 0 bases, in that order; junction bases with no gene match: 5. In DNA form, the CDR3 reads TGTGCCAGCAGCGTAGGAACAGGGGGTACCTCTGGAAACACCATATATTTT. This sequence encodes CASSVGTGGTSGNTIYF.

The chain employs TRBV12-3 or TRBV12-4 and TRBJ2-1; 7 positions agree with TRBD2. The CDR3 covers 15 residues. After removal of 4 bases from V and 4 bases from J, the junction contained 7 bases not matched to a gene. The CDR3 loop reads CASSSSGTTYNEQFF. CDR3 in DNA: TGTGCCAGCAGTTCCTCCGGGACTACGTACAATGAGCAGTTCTTC.

This clonotype was observed many times. The chain joins TRBV28 to TRBJ2-7, with 8 bases fitting TRBD2. V gave up 5 bases and J gave up 1 base; unmatched junction bases: 7. This CDR3 spans 15 amino acids. CDR1 is MDHEN, CDR2 SYDVKM, per germline. The chain's CDR3 is CASSTSGSRSYEQYF. DNA of the CDR3: TGTGCCAGCAGTACAAGCGGGAGTCGATCCTACGAGCAGTACTTC.

Concerning this clonotype: It may be a read error: a sequence one base away is much more abundant. The CDR3 sequence is CASSDPRGKGYTF. CDR3 coding DNA: TGTGCCAGCAGCGACCCAAGGGGGAAAGGCTACACCTTC. The V and J genes are TRBV7-2 and TRBJ1-2; D possibly corresponds to TRBD1 (6 bases). Germline CDR1 SGHTA, CDR2 FQGNSA. This CDR3 contains 13 residues. V dropped 5 bases and J dropped 8 bases, with 15 bases sitting between them.

This clonotype appeared a few times. V gene TRBV20-1 combines with J gene TRBJ2-1; 11 nucleotides match TRBD2. V shed 0 bases and J 4 bases; nucleotides not matched to a gene: 5. Germline CDR1 DFQATT, CDR2 SNEGSKA (reference sequence). The CDR3 totals 16 residues. This chain's CDR3 is CSARDSSGRSYNEQFF. CDR3 coding DNA: TGCAGTGCTAGAGATTCTAGCGGGAGGTCGTACAATGAGCAGTTCTTC.

As concerns this clonotype: Being one base from a much bigger clone, this may be a read error. The V and J genes are TRBV29-1 and TRBJ1-1; D remains unclear. The CDR3 is 11 residues long. Looked up from germline, CDR1 is SQVTM and CDR2 is ANQGSEA. For the CDR3, the DNA is TGCGGCGTTGACTCAAGGCCTGAAGCTTTCTTT. Translation: CGVDSRPEAFF.

The V call is TRBV8-2, the J call TRBJ2-6. TRBV8-2 is designated a pseudogene. The CDR3 has 17 residues. CDR3 nucleotide sequence: TGTGGCACTATCTATAGGATAACACAAAGTCGGGCCAACGTCCTGACTTTC. Its translation: CGTIYRITQSRANVLTF.

This clonotype was detected many times. V and J are TRBV5-4 and TRBJ1-2; D is uncertain. The ends were cut back, 7 bases at V and 4 bases at J, with 23 bases in the middle. The CDR3 has 16 amino acids. Germline lookup yields CDR1 SGHNT and CDR2 YYREEE (reference sequence). CDR3: CASVQNVPGKTYGYTF. CDR3 bases: TGTGCCAGCGTACAGAACGTACCAGGAAAGACCTATGGCTACACCTTC.

This chain links TRBV10-3 with TRBJ1-1; D is possibly TRBD1 (6 bases). CDR3 length: 20 residues. Looked up from germline, CDR1 is ENHRY and CDR2 is SYGVKD. Trimming shortened V by 3 bases and J by 1 base, and 27 bases separated the two germline ends. This chain's CDR3 is CAISEPNRDPRPHANTEAFF. Here the CDR3 DNA reads TGTGCCATCAGTGAACCTAACAGGGATCCGCGGCCCCACGCGAACACTGAAGCTTTCTTT.

Comment on this clonotype: A much larger clone differs from this one at a single base, so this may be a read error. V is TRBV5-1 and J is TRBJ1-4, with unresolved D. V was pared by 0 bases and J by 4 bases, with 10 bases between. The germline CDR1 and CDR2 sequences are SGHRS and YFSETQ. There are 15 residues in the CDR3. In nucleotides, the CDR3 is TGCGCCAGCAGCTTGGTGGAGAGGAATAATGAAAAACTGTTTTTT. Amino acids: CASSLVERNNEKLFF.